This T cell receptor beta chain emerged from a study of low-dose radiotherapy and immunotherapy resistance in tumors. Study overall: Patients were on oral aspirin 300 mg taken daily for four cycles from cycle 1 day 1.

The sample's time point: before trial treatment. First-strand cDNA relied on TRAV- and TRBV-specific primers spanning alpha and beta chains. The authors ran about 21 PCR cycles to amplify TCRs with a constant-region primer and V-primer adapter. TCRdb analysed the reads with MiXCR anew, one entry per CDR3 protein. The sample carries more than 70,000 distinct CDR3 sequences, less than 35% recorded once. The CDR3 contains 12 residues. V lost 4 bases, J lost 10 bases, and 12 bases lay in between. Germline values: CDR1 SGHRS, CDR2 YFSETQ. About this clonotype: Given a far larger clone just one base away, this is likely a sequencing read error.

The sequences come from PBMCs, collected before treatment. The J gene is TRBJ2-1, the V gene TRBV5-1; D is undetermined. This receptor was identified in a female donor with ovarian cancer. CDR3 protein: CASSPPTYEQFF. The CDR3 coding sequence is TGCGCCAGCAGCCCGCCCACCTACGAGCAGTTCTTC.